Below are 8 T cell receptor beta chains sequenced from a single sample in a study of T-cell reconstitution after alpha-beta-depleted transplantation in children. Study results and limitations: T-cell counts and diversity at one year following transplant were attributed mainly to newly produced T cells.

Their cognate antigens are unknown. TCRbeta library preparation incorporated unique molecular identifiers. Via MiXCR, TCRdb re-called the PCR reads, giving one row per CDR3 protein. The table records 250,000 to 300,000 distinct CDR3 sequences, around 7.1% of them present only once. Sequencing used peripheral blood, obtained 360 days after TCRalphabeta/CD19-depleted stem cell transplant. The receptor source for this set is a female patient aged 2-9 years who had a stem cell transplant for Fanconi anemia, so the T cells may come from the graft donor.

This clonotype has more than one count but fewer than ten. This sequence joins TRBV7-8 and TRBJ2-3; 10 positions agree with TRBD2. Trimming removed 5 bases from V and 3 bases from J; junction bases left unmatched: 17. The CDR3 consists of 19 residues. The V gene's germline CDR1 is SGHVS and CDR2 FQNEAQ. The CDR3 loop reads CASSLPGGFSGRTTDTQYF. The CDR3 DNA sequence: TGTGCCAGCAGCCTACCCGGGGGTTTTAGCGGGAGGACTACAGATACGCAGTATTTT.

The V gene is TRBV9, the J gene TRBJ2-1; tentative D call: TRBD1 (5 bases). The germline gives CDR1 SGDLS, CDR2 YYNGEE. V lost 0 bases and J lost 8, with 12 bases in between. The CDR3 runs to 14 residues. CDR3 sequence (DNA): TGTGCCAGCAGCGTAGACGGCAGGGTCCATGAGCAGTTCTTC. Residues: CASSVDGRVHEQFF.

This clonotype was seen at least ten times. The chain has TRBV20-1 and TRBJ2-1; D might be TRBD1 (7 bases). The CDR3 loop spans 14 amino acids. From germline, CDR1 is DFQATT and CDR2 SNEGSKA (reference sequence). Trimming shortened V by 5 bases and J by 1 base, and 12 bases separated the two germline ends. The DNA of the CDR3 is TGCAGTGCTCAGGGGGACTCTTCCTACAATGAGCAGTTCTTC. This codes for CSAQGDSSYNEQFF.

The sample holds many counts of this clonotype. This rearrangement joins TRBV28 to TRBJ1-1, with D possibly matching TRBD1 (5 bases). V lost 5 bases, J lost 6 bases, and 19 bases lay in between. Germline values: CDR1 MDHEN, CDR2 SYDVKM. The CDR3 has 15 residues. CDR3 loop: CASSRIGGGSSEAFF. CDR3 nucleotide sequence: TGTGCCAGCAGTCGCATCGGGGGAGGATCGTCTGAAGCTTTCTTT.

This clonotype was detected many times. V and J are TRBV20-1 and TRBJ2-6; no definite D call. Deletions cut 6 bases from V and 0 bases from J, with 3 bases between. Germline V lookup: CDR1 DFQATT, CDR2 SNEGSKA (reference sequence). The CDR3 has 12 amino acids. The CDR3 region is CSAGSGANVLTF. DNA of the CDR3: TGCAGTGCCGGCTCTGGGGCCAACGTCCTGACTTTC.

This clonotype was seen a handful of times. V usage is TRBV30 and J usage is TRBJ2-3, with D unresolved. V lost 2 bases to trimming and J lost 3 bases, with 3 bases between them. The CDR3 runs 11 residues. Germline CDR1 is GTSNPN and CDR2 is SVGIG (reference sequence). The CDR3 loop reads CAWSPTDTQYF. The DNA for the CDR3 is TGTGCCTGGAGTCCAACAGATACGCAGTATTTT.

In its sample, this clonotype was seen many times. V usage is TRBV6-1 and J usage is TRBJ2-7; perhaps TRBD2 as D (5 bases). In germline, CDR1 is MNHNS, CDR2 SASEGT. This CDR3 contains 14 residues. V dropped 2 bases and J dropped 7 bases, with 15 bases sitting between them. CDR3 sequence (DNA): TGTGCCAGCAGTGAACCAAGCCCGGGCGGGGAGCAGTACTTC. Translated, it gives CASSEPSPGGEQYF.

This clonotype has just a few counts. The rearrangement uses TRBV6-5 and TRBJ2-1, with 9 bases fitting TRBD1. The CDR3 is made up of 17 amino acids. Per the germline V gene, CDR1 is MNHEY and CDR2 is SVGAGI. The J segment lost 6 bases and the V segment lost 4 bases, leaving 13 bases of the junction unmatched. The CDR3 DNA reads as TGTGCCAGCAGTTTCGGACCACAGGGGGCGGGCACCAATGAGCAGTTCTTC. It yields the protein CASSFGPQGAGTNEQFF.